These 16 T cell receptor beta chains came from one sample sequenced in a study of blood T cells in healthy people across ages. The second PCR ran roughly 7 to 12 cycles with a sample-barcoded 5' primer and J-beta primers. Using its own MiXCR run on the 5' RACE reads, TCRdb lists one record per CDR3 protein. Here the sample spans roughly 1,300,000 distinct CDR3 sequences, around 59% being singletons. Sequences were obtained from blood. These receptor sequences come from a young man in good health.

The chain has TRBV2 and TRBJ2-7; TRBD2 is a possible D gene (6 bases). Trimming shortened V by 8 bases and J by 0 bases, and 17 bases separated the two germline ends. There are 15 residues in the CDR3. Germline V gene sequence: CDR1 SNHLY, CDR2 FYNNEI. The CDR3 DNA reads TGTGCCAGCTGGGAGACTAGGACGAGCTCCTACGAGCAGTACTTC. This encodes CASWETRTSSYEQYF.

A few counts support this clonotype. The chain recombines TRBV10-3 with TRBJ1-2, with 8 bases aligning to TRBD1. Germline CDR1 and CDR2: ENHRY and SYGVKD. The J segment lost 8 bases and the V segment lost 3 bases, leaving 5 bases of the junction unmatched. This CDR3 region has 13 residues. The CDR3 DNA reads TGTGCCATCAGTGACAGGGGGCGACAAGGCTACACCTTC. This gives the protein CAISDRGRQGYTF.

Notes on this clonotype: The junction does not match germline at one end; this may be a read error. The CDR3 bases are TGCAGTGCTACCCCTCCGGCAGTGAGCTATGGCTGCACCTTC. Residues: CSATPPAVSYGCTF. This rearrangement joins TRBV20-1 to TRBJ1-2, with unresolved D. Germline loops: CDR1 DFQATT, CDR2 SNEGSKA (reference sequence). The CDR3 spans 14 residues.

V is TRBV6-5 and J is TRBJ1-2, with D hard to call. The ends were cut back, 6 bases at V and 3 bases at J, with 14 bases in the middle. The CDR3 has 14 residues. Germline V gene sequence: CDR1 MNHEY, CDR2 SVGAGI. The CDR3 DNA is TGTGCCAGCAGCCGCCATGGGCAGCACTATGGCTACACCTTC. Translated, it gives CASSRHGQHYGYTF.

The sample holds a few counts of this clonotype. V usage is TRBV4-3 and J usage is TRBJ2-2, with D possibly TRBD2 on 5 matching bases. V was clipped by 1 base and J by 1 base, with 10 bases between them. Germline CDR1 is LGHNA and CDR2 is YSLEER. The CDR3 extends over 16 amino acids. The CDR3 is CASSQGVALNTGELFF. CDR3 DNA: TGCGCCAGCAGCCAAGGGGTAGCGTTGAACACCGGGGAGCTGTTTTTT.

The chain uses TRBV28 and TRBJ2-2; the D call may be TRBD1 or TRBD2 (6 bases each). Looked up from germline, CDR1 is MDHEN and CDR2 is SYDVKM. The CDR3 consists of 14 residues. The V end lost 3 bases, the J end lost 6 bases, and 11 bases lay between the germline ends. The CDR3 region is CASSFIRGPGELFF. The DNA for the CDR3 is TGTGCCAGCAGTTTCATTCGGGGGCCCGGGGAGCTGTTTTTT.

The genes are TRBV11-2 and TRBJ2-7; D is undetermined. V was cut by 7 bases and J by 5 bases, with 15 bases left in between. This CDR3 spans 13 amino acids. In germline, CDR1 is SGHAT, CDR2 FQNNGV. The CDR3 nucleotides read TGTGCCAGCACTAAACTTGGAGTCAACGAGCAGTACTTC. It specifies CASTKLGVNEQYF. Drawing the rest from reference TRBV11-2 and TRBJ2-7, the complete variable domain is EAGVAQSPRYKIIEKRQSVAFWCNPISGHATLYWYQQILGQGPKLLIQFQNNGVVDDSQLPKDRFSAERLKGVDSTLKIQPAKLEDSAVYLCASTKLGVNEQYFGPGTRLTVT.

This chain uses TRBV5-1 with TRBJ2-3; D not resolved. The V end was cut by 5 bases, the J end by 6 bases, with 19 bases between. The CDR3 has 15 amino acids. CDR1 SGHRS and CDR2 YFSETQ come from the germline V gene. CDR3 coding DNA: TGCGCCAGCAGGCCGTGGGATTCTTTGTCGGATACGCAGTATTTT. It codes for CASRPWDSLSDTQYF.

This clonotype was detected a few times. CDR3 sequence reads: CATSRTDNKPADTQYF. The CDR3 nucleotides are TGTGCCACCAGCCGGACAGACAACAAACCGGCGGATACGCAGTATTTT. The V and J genes are TRBV15 and TRBJ2-3, with D perhaps matching TRBD1 (6 bases). This CDR3 is built from 16 residues. CDR1 is LNHNV and CDR2 is YYDKDF in the germline V gene (reference sequence). V lost 5 bases and J lost 6, with 21 bases in between. The full variable domain, its missing parts supplied by reference TRBV15 and TRBJ2-3, is DAMVIQNPRYQVTQFGKPVTLSCSQTLNHNVMYWYQQKSSQAPKLLFHYYDKDFNNEADTPDNFQSRRPNTSFCFLDIRSPGLGDTAMYLCATSRTDNKPADTQYFGPGTRLTVL.

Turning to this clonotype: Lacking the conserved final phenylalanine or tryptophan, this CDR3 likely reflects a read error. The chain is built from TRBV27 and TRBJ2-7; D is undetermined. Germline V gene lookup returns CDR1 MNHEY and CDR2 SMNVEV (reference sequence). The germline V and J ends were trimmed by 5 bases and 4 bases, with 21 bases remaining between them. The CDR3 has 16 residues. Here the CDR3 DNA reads TGTGCCAGCAGTACCAAATCCAGGCCGACGGGTTACGAGCAGTACTTA. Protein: CASSTKSRPTGYEQYL.

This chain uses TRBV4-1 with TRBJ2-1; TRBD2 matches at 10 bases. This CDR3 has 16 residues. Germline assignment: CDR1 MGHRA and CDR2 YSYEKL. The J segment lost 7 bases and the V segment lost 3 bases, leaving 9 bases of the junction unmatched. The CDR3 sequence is CASSHRLAGTPNEQFF. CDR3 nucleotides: TGCGCCAGCAGCCACCGACTAGCGGGTACACCAAATGAGCAGTTCTTC.

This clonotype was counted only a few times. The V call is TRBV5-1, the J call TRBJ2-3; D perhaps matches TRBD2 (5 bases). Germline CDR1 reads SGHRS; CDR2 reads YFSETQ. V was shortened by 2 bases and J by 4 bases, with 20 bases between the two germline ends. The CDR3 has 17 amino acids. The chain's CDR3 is CASSFPNSEGLSDTQYF. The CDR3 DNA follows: TGCGCCAGCAGCTTCCCGAATAGCGAGGGTCTTTCAGATACGCAGTATTTT.

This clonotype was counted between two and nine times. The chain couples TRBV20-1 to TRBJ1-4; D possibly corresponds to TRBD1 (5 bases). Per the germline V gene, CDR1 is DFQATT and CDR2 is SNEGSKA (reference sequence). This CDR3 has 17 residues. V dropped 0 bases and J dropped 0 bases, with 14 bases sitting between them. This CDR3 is CSARDGGCKATNEKLFF. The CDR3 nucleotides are TGCAGTGCTAGAGATGGGGGTTGTAAGGCAACTAATGAAAAACTGTTTTTT.

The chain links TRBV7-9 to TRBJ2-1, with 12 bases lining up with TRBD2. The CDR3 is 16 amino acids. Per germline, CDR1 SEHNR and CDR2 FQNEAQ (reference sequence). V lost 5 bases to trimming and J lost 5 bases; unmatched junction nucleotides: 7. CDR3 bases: TGTGCCAGCAGCGCGTTGACTAGCGGGAGTAACAATGAGCAGTTCTTC. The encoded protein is CASSALTSGSNNEQFF.

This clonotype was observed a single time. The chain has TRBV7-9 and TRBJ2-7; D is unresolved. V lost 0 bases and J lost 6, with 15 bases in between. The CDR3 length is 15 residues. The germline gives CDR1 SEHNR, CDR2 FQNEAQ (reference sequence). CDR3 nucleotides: TGTGCCAGCAGCTTAGCCCAAAACTGGTCTGGCGAGCAGTACTTC. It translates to CASSLAQNWSGEQYF.

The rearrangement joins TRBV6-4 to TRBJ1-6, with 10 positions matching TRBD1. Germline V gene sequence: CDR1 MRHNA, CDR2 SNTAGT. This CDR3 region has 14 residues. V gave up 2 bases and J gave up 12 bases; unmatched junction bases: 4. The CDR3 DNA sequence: TGTGCCAGCAGTGACGGGACAGGGGTTCGACCCCTCCACTTT. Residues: CASSDGTGVRPLHF.